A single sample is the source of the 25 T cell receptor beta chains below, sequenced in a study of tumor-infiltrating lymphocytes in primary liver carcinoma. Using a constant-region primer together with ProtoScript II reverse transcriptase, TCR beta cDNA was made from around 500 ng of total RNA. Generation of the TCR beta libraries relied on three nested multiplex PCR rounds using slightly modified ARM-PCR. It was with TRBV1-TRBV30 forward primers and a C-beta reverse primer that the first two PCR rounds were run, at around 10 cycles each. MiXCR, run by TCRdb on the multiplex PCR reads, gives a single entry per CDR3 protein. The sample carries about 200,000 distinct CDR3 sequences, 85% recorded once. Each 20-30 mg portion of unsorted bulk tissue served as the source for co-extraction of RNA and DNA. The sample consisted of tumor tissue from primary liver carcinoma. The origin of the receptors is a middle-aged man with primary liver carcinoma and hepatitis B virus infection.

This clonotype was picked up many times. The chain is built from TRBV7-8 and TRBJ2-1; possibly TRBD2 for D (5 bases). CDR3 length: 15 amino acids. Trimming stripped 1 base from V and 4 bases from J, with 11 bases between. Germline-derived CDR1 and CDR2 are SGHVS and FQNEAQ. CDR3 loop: CASSLGTPNYNEQFF. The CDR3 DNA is TGTGCCAGCAGCTTAGGGACTCCTAATTACAATGAGCAGTTCTTC.

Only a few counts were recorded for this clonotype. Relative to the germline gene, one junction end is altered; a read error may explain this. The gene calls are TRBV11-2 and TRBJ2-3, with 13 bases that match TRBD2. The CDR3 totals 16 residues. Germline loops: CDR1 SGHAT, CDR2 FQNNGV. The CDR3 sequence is CASSSPGLAGTDTQYF. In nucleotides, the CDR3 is TGTGCCAGTAGCTCCCCGGGACTAGCGGGAACGGATACGCAGTATTTT.

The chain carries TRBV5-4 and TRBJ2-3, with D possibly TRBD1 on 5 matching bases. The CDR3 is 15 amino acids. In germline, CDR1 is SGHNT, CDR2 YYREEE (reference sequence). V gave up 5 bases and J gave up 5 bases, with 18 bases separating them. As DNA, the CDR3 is TGTGCCAGCAGATTTAGTACAGGAGTCCAAGATACGCAGTATTTT. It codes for CASRFSTGVQDTQYF.

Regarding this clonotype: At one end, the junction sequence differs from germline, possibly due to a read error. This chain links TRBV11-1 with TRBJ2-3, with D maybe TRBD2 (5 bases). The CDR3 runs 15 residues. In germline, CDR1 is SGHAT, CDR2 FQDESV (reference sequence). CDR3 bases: TGTGCCAGCAGTTTGCCGAGGGATAACACATATACGCAGTATTTT. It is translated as CASSLPRDNTYTQYF. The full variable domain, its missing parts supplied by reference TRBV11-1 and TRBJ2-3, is EAEVAQSPRYKITEKSQAVAFWCDPISGHATLYWYRQILGQGPELLVQFQDESVVDDSQLPKDRFSAERLKGVDSTLKIQPAELGDSAMYLCASSLPRDNTYTQYFGPGTRLTVL.

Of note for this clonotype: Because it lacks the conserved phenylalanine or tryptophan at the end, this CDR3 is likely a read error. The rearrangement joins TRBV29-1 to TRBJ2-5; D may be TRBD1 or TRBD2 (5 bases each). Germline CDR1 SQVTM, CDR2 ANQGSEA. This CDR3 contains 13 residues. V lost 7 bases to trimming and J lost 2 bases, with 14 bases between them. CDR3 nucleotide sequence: TGCAGCGCCTCGGGAACAGGTCAAGAGACCCAGTACTAC. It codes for CSASGTGQETQYY.

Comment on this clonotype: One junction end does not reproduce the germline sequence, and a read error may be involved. Written as DNA, the CDR3 is TGTGCCGGCAGCTTAGGGCGCCAGGATACTCGGGGGTCATACAATGAGCAGTTCTTC. Protein product: CAGSLGRQDTRGSYNEQFF. This chain links TRBV11-1 with TRBJ2-1; perhaps TRBD2 as D (6 bases). The CDR3 runs 19 residues. Looked up from germline, CDR1 is SGHAT and CDR2 is FQDESV (reference sequence).

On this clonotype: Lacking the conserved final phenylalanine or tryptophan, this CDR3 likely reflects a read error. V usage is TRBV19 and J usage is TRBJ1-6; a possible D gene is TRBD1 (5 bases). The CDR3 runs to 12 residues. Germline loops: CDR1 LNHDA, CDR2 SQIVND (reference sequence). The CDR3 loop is CGTRTLDSPLHG. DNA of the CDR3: TGTGGCACGAGGACACTTGATTCACCCCTCCACGGT.

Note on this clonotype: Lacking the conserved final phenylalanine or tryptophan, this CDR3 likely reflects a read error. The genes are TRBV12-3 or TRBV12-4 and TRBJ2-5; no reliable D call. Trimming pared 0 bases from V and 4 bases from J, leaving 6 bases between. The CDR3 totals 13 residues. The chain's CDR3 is CASSLAGVETQYI. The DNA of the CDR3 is TGTGCCAGCAGTTTAGCTGGAGTAGAGACCCAGTACATC.

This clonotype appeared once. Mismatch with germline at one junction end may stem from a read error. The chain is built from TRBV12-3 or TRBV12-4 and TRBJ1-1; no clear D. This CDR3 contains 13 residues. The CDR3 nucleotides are TGTGCCAACAGTTTTTCAGAGGCCGCTGAAGCTTTATTT. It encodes CANSFSEAAEALF.

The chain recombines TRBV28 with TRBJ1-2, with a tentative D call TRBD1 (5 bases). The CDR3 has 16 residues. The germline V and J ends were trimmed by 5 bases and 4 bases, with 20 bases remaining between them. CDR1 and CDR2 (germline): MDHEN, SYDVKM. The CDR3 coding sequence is TGTGCCAGCAGTATACCCCCCGGGAAAGGGACCTATGGCTACACCTTC. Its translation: CASSIPPGKGTYGYTF.

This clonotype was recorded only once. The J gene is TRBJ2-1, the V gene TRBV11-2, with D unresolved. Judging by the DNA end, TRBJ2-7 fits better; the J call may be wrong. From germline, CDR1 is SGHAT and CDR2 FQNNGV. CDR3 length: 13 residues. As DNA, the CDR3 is TGTGCCAGCAGCTTAGATATGTTAAATGAGCAGTACTTC. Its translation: CASSLDMLNEQYF.

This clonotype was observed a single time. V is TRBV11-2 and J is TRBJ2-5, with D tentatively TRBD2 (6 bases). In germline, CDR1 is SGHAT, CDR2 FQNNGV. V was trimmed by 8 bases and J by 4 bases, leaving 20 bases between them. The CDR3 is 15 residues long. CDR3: CASCLGAGRIETQYF. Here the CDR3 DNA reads TGTGCCAGCTGCCTAGGGGCAGGGAGGATAGAGACCCAGTACTTC.

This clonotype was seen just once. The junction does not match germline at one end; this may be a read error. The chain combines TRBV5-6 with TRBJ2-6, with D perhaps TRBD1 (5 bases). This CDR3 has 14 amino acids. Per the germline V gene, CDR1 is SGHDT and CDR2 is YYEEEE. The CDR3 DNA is TGTGCCAGCAGCTTCCCGTCTGGGGCCAACGTCTTGAGTTTC. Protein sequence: CASSFPSGANVLSF.

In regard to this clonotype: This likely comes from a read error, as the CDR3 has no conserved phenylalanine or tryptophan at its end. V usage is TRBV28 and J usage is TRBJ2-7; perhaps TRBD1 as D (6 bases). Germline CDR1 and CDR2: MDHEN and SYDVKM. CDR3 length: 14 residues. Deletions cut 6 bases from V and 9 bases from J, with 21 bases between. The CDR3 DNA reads TGTGCCAGCAGCTTAGCCGGGACAATTCGGCGGCAGTACCTC. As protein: CASSLAGTIRRQYL.

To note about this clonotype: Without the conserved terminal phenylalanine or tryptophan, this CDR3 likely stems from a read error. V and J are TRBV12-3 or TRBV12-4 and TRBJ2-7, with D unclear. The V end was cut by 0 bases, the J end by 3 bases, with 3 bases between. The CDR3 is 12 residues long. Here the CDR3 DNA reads TGTGCCAGCAGTTTAGCCCACTACGAGCAGTACATC. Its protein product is CASSLAHYEQYI.

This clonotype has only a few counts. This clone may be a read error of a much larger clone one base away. CDR3 sequence: CASSLALTGKLFF. CDR3 sequence (DNA): TGTGCCAGCAGCTTAGCCCTGACCGGGAAGCTGTTTTTT. The rearrangement joins TRBV11-2 to TRBJ2-2; possibly TRBD2 for D (5 bases). This CDR3 has 13 residues. CDR1 SGHAT and CDR2 FQNNGV come from the germline V gene.

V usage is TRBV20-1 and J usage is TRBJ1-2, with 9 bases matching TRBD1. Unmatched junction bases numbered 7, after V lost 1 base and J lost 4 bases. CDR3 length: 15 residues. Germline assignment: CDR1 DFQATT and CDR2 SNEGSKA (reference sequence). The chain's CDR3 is CSARAPGQGSYGYTF. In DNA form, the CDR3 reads TGCAGTGCTAGAGCCCCGGGACAGGGAAGCTATGGCTACACCTTC.

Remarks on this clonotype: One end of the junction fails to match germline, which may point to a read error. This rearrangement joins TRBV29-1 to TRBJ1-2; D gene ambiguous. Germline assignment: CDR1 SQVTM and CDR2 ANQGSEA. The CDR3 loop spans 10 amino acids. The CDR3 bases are TGCGGCGTTGACGGTCATGGCTACACCTTC. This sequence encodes CGVDGHGYTF.

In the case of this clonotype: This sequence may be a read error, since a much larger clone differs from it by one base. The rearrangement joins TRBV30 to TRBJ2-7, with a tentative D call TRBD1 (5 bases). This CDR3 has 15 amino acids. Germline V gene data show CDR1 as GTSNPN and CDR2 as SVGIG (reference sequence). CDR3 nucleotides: TGTGCCTGGACTTTTTCACCCGACAGCTCCTACGAGCACTACTTC. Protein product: CAWTFSPDSSYEHYF.

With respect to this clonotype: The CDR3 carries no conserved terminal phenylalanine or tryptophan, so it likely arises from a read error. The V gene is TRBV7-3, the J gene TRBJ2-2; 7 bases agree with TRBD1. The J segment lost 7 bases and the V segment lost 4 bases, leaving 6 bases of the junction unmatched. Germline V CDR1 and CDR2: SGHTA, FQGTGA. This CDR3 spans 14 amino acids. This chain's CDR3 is CASSYSTGLGELFI. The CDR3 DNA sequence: TGTGCCAGCAGCTACTCGACAGGGCTCGGGGAGCTGTTTATT.

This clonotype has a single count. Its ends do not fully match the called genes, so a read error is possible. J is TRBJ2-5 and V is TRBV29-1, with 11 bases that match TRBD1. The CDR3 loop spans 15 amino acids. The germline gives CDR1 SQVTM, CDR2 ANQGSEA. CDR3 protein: CIVSRTGGSWETQYF. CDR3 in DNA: TGCATCGTTTCAAGGACAGGGGGCTCGTGGGAGACTCAGTACTTC. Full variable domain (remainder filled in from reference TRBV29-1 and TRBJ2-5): SAVISQKPSRDICQRGTSLTIQCQVDSQVTMMFWYRQQPGQSLTLIATANQGSEATYESGFVIDKFPISRPNLTFSTLTVSNMSPEDSSIYLCIVSRTGGSWETQYFGPGTRLLVL.

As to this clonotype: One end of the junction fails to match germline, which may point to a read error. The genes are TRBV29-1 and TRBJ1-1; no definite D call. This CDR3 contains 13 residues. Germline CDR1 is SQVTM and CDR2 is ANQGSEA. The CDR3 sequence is CSGGYSLNAEAFF. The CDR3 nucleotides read TGCAGCGGGGGATACAGCCTGAACGCTGAAGCTTTCTTT.

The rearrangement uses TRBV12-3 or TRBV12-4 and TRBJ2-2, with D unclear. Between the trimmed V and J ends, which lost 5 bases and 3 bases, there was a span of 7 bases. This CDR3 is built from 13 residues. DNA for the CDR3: TGTGCCAGCAGTACGGATTACACCGGGGAGCTGTTTTTT. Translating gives CASSTDYTGELFF.

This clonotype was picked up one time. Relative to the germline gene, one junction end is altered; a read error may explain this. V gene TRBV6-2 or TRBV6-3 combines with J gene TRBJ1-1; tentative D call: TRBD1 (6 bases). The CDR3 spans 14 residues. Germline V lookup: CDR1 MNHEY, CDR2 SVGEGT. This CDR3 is CATSYSTGLTEAFF. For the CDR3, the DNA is TGTGCCACCAGTTATTCTACAGGGCTCACTGAAGCTTTCTTT.

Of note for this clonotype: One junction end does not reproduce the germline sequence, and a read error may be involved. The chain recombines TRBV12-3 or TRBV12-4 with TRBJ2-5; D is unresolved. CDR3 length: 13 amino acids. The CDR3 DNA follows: TGTGCCAGCAGTTTGAGGTTAGAAGAGACCCAATACTTC. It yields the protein CASSLRLEETQYF.